This entry lists 10 T cell receptor beta chains sequenced from one sample in a study of identifying expanded T cells in peripheral blood. Generated by immunoSEQ multiplex PCR, the TCRdb table keeps only in-frame clones and is missing some. Of fewer than 110,000 clones detected, around 85% appear once; the ten largest clones hold about a sixth. The sequencing sample was made of blood. These receptor sequences come from a person aged 18 to 75 in good health.

This clone was detected a few times. The chain is built from TRBV19 and TRBJ1-2; D is uncertain. The V end lost 10 bases, the J end lost 2 bases, and 5 bases lay between the germline ends. CDR3 size: 10 residues. The germline gives CDR1 LNHDA, CDR2 SQIVND (reference sequence). The CDR3 loop is CATQNYGYTF. The CDR3 DNA reads as TGTGCCACCCAGAACTATGGCTACACCTTC. The whole variable domain, filled in from reference TRBV19 and TRBJ1-2, reads DGGITQSPKYLFRKEGQNVTLSCEQNLNHDAMYWYRQDPGQGLRLIYYSQIVNDFQKGDIAEGYSVSREKKESFPLTVTSAQKNPTAFYLCATQNYGYTFGSGTRLTVV.

The chain employs TRBV6-6 and TRBJ2-1, with D tentatively TRBD2 (6 bases). Looked up from germline, CDR1 is MNHNY and CDR2 is SVGAGI (reference sequence). The V end lost 8 bases, the J end lost 5 bases, and 10 bases lay between the germline ends. This CDR3 has 12 residues. The CDR3 reads CASGWGDNEQFF. DNA for the CDR3: TGTGCCAGCGGGTGGGGGGACAATGAGCAGTTCTTC.

The J gene is TRBJ2-3, the V gene TRBV9, with D uncertain. Germline CDR1 reads SGDLS; CDR2 reads YYNGEE. V was shortened by 5 bases and J by 1 base, with 5 bases between the two germline ends. This CDR3 has 12 residues. The CDR3 DNA reads as TGTGCCAGCAGTCAGGGCACAGATACGCAGTATTTT. Translation: CASSQGTDTQYF.

This chain connects TRBV6-1 to TRBJ2-5, with TRBD1 matching 11 bases. The length of the CDR3 is 14 residues. V shed 2 bases and J 6 bases; nucleotides not matched to a gene: 2. CDR1 and CDR2 (germline): MNHNS, SASEGT. CDR3 loop: CASSERTGGKTQYF. In DNA form, the CDR3 reads TGTGCCAGCAGTGAAAGGACAGGGGGCAAGACCCAGTACTTC.

The genes are TRBV25-1 and TRBJ1-1, with 10 bases fitting TRBD1. The V segment lost 2 bases and the J segment 5 bases; nucleotides outside the gene matches: 5. The V gene's germline CDR1 is MGHDK and CDR2 SYGVNS. CDR3 length equals 15 residues. CDR3 nucleotides: TGTGCCAGCAGTGAAAGACAGGGGGCGGGAACTGAAGCTTTCTTT. This gives the protein CASSERQGAGTEAFF.

This clone occurred once. The chain has TRBV6-6 and TRBJ2-7, with a possible D match to TRBD1 (6 bases). The CDR3 has 12 amino acids. Between the trimmed V and J ends, which lost 5 bases and 4 bases, there was a span of 9 bases. Germline V gives CDR1 MNHNY, CDR2 SVGAGI (reference sequence). CDR3: CASSTGHYEQYF. The CDR3 DNA reads TGTGCCAGCAGTACGGGACATTACGAGCAGTACTTC.

The chain links TRBV14 to TRBJ1-1; TRBD1 is a possible D gene (5 bases). V shed 4 bases and J shed 0 bases, with 12 bases lying between them. Germline V lookup: CDR1 SGHDN, CDR2 FVKESK. The CDR3 totals 15 residues. The CDR3 DNA sequence: TGTGCCAGCAGCCTTTTGGGACGGCTGAACACTGAAGCTTTCTTT. It codes for CASSLLGRLNTEAFF.

The V and J genes are TRBV19 and TRBJ1-1, with TRBD1 matching 7 bases. This CDR3 spans 14 amino acids. V shed 7 bases, J shed 1 base, and the junction held 6 bases outside the gene matches. Per the germline V gene, CDR1 is LNHDA and CDR2 is SQIVND (reference sequence). The CDR3 loop reads CASKHTGANTEAFF. The CDR3 DNA follows: TGTGCCAGTAAACACACAGGGGCGAACACTGAAGCTTTCTTT.

The gene calls are TRBV7-6 and TRBJ2-3; tentatively, D is TRBD1 or TRBD2 (6 bases each). This CDR3 has 14 residues. Germline V lookup: CDR1 SGHVS, CDR2 FNYEAQ. V shed 5 bases and J shed 4 bases, with 13 bases lying between them. In DNA form, the CDR3 reads TGTGCCAGCAGCCTAGGAGGGGGGCCAGATACGCAGTATTTT. It is translated as CASSLGGGPDTQYF.

The gene calls are TRBV18 and TRBJ2-5; D call uncertain. There are 13 residues in the CDR3. V lost 4 bases, J lost 4 bases, and 10 bases lay in between. Germline V lookup: CDR1 KGHSH, CDR2 LQKENI. CDR3 in amino acids: CASSLAVTETQYF. The CDR3 nucleotides read TGTGCCAGCTCACTCGCCGTCACAGAGACCCAGTACTTC.